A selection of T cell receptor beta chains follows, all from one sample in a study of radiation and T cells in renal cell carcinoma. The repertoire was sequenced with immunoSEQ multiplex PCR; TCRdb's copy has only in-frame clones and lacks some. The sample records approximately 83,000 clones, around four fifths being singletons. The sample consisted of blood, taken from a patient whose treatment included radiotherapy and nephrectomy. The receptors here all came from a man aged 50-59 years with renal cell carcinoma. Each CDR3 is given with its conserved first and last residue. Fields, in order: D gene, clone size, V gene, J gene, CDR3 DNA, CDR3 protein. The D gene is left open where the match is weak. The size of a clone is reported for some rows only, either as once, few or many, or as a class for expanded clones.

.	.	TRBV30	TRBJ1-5	TGTGCCTGGAGTGTAAGAGGGGGACGGAGCAATCAGCCCCAGCATTTT	CAWSVRGGRSNQPQHF
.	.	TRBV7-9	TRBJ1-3	TGTGCCAGCAGCTCCCCCCGCGGCCTTTACTCTGGAAACACCATATATTTT	CASSSPRGLYSGNTIYF
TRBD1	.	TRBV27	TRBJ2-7	TGTGCCAGCAGTTCGCGGCCTGGGACAGCTTACTACGAGCAGTACTTC	CASSSRPGTAYYEQYF
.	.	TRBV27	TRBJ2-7	TGTGCCAGCAGTTTATCGCCCTCTCACTGGTACGAGCAGTACTTC	CASSLSPSHWYEQYF
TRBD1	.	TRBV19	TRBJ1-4	TGTGCCAGTAGTGGAAGACAGGGGATCGGGGAAAAACTGTTTTTT	CASSGRQGIGEKLFF
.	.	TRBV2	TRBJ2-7	TGTGCCAGCAGTTACTCCTACGAGCAGTACTTC	CASSYSYEQYF
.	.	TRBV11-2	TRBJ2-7	TGTGCCAGCAGCTTAGCCGGGGCCAGGGGAGGCGAGCAGTACTTC	CASSLAGARGGEQYF
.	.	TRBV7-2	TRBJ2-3	TGTGCCAGCAGCGCAGAAGCCTCTGGCACAGATACGCAGTATTTT	CASSAEASGTDTQYF
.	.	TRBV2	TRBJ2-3	TGTGCCAGCAGTGCAGTGCGGGGCACAGATACGCAGTATTTT	CASSAVRGTDTQYF
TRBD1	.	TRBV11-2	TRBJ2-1	TGTGCCAGCAGCTCCTGGAAAGACAGGGGCCTTTACAATGAGCAGTTCTTC	CASSSWKDRGLYNEQFF
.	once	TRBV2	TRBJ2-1	TGTGCCAGCAGCGCTTTACTAGCTCAGCAGTTCTTC	CASSALLAQQFF
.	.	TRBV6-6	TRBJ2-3	TGTGCCAGCAACGGGGGCCGGGTTAGCACAGATACGCAGTATTTT	CASNGGRVSTDTQYF
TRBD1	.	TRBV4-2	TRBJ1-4	TGTGCCAGCAGCCAAGCCGGGACAGGGGTTAACCTGTTTTTT	CASSQAGTGVNLFF
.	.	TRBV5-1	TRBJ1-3	TGCGCCAGCAGCAAGGGACTTTTCTCCTACAAGAAACGAAACACCATATATTTT	CASSKGLFSYKKRNTIYF
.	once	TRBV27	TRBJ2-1	TGTGCCAGCGCTCCGTATGGTGCGGGGCCTTCCAATGAGCAGTTCTTC	CASAPYGAGPSNEQFF
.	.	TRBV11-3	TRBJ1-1	TGTGCCATCTTCGGAGGGAACACTGAAGCTTTCTTT	CAIFGGNTEAFF
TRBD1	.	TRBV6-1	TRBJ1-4	TGTGCCAGCAGTGTAAACAGGGGTGGGGCAACTAATGAAAAACTGTTTTTT	CASSVNRGGATNEKLFF
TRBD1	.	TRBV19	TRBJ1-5	TGTGCCAGTAGTATAGAAATAGGGACAGGGCATCAGCCCCAGCATTTT	CASSIEIGTGHQPQHF
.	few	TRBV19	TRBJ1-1	TGTGCCAGTAGTCTTGACGGGAGGGGGGATATGAACACTGAAGCTTTCTTT	CASSLDGRGDMNTEAFF
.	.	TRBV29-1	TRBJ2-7	TGCAGCACGCGGCGGCAGGGGGACTCCGAGCAGTACTTC	CSTRRQGDSEQYF
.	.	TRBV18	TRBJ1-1	TGTGCCAGCTCACCAAGAACTCACCCTACAGAAGGAAACACTGAAGCTTTCTTT	CASSPRTHPTEGNTEAFF
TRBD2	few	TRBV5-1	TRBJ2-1	TGCGCCAGCAGCGCCCAAGGCGGGAGCACTGAGCAGTTCTTC	CASSAQGGSTEQFF
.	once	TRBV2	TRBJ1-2	TGTGCCAGCAGTGAAGGGCCAGGGGCTAGTCTCTATGGCTACACCTTC	CASSEGPGASLYGYTF
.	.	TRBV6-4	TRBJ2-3	TGTGCCAGCAGTGACTCCATAGGGTCCCCAGATACGCAGTATTTT	CASSDSIGSPDTQYF
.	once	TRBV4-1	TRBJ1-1	TGCGCCAGCAGCCAAGAGGGGGCAGGGGCTTGGTACACTGAAGCTTTCTTT	CASSQEGAGAWYTEAFF
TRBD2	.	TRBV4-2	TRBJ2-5	TGTGCCAGCAGCATGCGGGAGGGCCGAGAGACCCAGTACTTC	CASSMREGRETQYF
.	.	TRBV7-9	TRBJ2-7	TGTGCCGGACGAGGTCGGGACGAAAGTGACGAGCAGTACTTC	CAGRGRDESDEQYF
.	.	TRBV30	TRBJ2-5	TGTGCCTGGAGTGTACTTGCGGGTCCACAAGAGACCCAGTACTTC	CAWSVLAGPQETQYF
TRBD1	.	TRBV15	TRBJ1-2	TGTGCCACCAGCAGAGATAGGACAGGGGGAGGCTACACCTTC	CATSRDRTGGGYTF
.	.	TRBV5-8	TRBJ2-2	TGTGCCAGCACCCCGCTGAGGACCGGGGAGCTGTTTTTT	CASTPLRTGELFF
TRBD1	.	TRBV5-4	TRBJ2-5	TGTGCCAGCAGCTCTGGACAGGGGGGAGAGACCCAGTACTTC	CASSSGQGGETQYF
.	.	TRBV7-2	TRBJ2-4	TGTGCCAGCATGGAGGCGGGGCTAGCCAAAAACATTCAGTACTTC	CASMEAGLAKNIQYF
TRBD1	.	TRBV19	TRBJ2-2	TGTGCCAGTAGTATAGCGGCAGGGGGCTTCGGGGAGCTGTTTTTT	CASSIAAGGFGELFF
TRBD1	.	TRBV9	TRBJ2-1	TGTGCCAGCAGCGTCGGACAGGGAACCTACAATGAGCAGTTCTTC	CASSVGQGTYNEQFF
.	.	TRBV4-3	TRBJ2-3	TGCGCCAGCAGCCAGGCGAACACAGATACGCAGTATTTT	CASSQANTDTQYF
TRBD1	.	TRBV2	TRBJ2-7	TGTGCCAGCAGTAGAATCCCGGGACAGGGGGCCCACGAGCAGTACTTC	CASSRIPGQGAHEQYF
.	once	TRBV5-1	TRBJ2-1	TGCGCCAGCAGGAGTGAGGGGGTCTCTTGGGAGCAGTTCTTC	CASRSEGVSWEQFF
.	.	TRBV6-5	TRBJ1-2	TGTGCCAGCAGTTACTCCGGGAGCGAGGACTATGGCTACACCTTC	CASSYSGSEDYGYTF
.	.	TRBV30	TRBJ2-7	TGTGCCTGGATTCGGGGACCGAATTTTTTTGAATACGAGCAGTACTTC	CAWIRGPNFFEYEQYF
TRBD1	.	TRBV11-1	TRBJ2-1	TGTGCCAGCAGCTTAGATCAGGGGGCCTACAATGAGCAGTTCTTC	CASSLDQGAYNEQFF
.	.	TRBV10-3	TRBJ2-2	TGTGCCATCAGTGAGTCACGACAGCGAATCGCCGGGGAGCTGTTTTTT	CAISESRQRIAGELFF
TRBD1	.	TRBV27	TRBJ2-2	TGTGCCAGTACGGGACAGGGAAACACCGGGGAGCTGTTTTTT	CASTGQGNTGELFF
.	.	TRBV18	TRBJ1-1	TGTGCCAGCTCACCACCCCGGCCGACACTGAACACTGAAGCTTTCTTT	CASSPPRPTLNTEAFF
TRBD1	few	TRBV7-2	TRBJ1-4	TGTGCCAGCAGCTTAGTCTTGACAGGGACTTTTCTGGGTCAGGAAAAACTGTTTTTT	CASSLVLTGTFLGQEKLFF
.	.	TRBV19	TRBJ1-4	TGTGCCAGTAGTCGGGGCAGGGAAAGTAATGAAAAACTGTTTTTT	CASSRGRESNEKLFF
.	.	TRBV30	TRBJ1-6	TGTGCCTGGAGCATCCGAGGGTCACCCCTCCACTTT	CAWSIRGSPLHF